The sequence of this TCR beta chain was determined in a study of blood T cell repertoires in COVID-19. Only one count was recorded for this clone. Sequencing was performed with immunoSEQ multiplex PCR; in TCRdb, only in-frame clones are kept and a portion is missing. The sample lists about 200,000 clones; roughly three quarters were seen once. Per the germline V gene, CDR1 is LNHDA and CDR2 is SQIVND (reference sequence). This CDR3 comprises 15 residues. V lost 6 bases and J lost 8; bases outside the gene matches: 10. The rearrangement links TRBV19 to TRBJ2-1; TRBD1 agrees at 10 bases. The clonotype was recovered from a woman aged 45 to 65 with acute COVID-19. The sample consisted of PBMCs or T cells enriched from blood (not recorded which). For the CDR3, the DNA is TGTGCCAGTAGCTCGAAGGGACAGGGGAGTCATGAGCAGTTCTTC. Its translation: CASSSKGQGSHEQFF.